A single sample gave rise to the 28 T cell receptor beta chains below, sequenced in a study of cytomegalovirus exposure and HLA in healthy donors. Method: immunoSEQ multiplex PCR; TCRdb's copy keeps in-frame clones and lacks some. Here the sample spans some 120,000 clones, under 90% being singletons. The sample comprised PBMCs. The source is a young woman in good health and CMV-seronegative.

This chain joins TRBV18 and TRBJ2-7; 9 positions agree with TRBD1. The V segment lost 3 bases and the J segment 6 bases; nucleotides outside the gene matches: 6. From germline, CDR1 is KGHSH and CDR2 LQKENI. CDR3 length equals 14 residues. The CDR3 sequence: CASSPWTGEREQYF. DNA for the CDR3: TGTGCCAGCTCACCTTGGACAGGGGAGCGCGAGCAGTACTTC.

In regard to this clone: Distinct nucleotide sequences in the sample also encode this CDR3. This chain connects TRBV6-6 to TRBJ1-1, with a tentative D call TRBD1 (6 bases). CDR3 length: 14 residues. Looked up from germline, CDR1 is MNHNY and CDR2 is SVGAGI (reference sequence). The V end lost 2 bases, the J end lost 3 bases, and 10 bases lay between the germline ends. The CDR3 DNA is TGTGCCAGCAGTTACCGGGGGGCAGACACTGAAGCTTTCTTT. Translation: CASSYRGADTEAFF.

The chain recombines TRBV9 with TRBJ1-1; unclear D gene. This CDR3 is built from 14 residues. CDR1 and CDR2 from the germline V gene are SGDLS and YYNGEE. Trimming shortened V by 3 bases and J by 3 bases, and 12 bases separated the two germline ends. The CDR3 region is CASSAYSDYTEAFF. In DNA, the CDR3 is TGTGCCAGCAGCGCGTACAGTGATTACACTGAAGCTTTCTTT. The full variable domain, rest sourced from reference TRBV9 and TRBJ1-1, is DSGVTQTPKHLITATGQRVTLRCSPRSGDLSVYWYQQSLDQGLQFLIQYYNGEERAKGNILERFSAQQFPDLHSELNLSSLELGDSALYFCASSAYSDYTEAFFGQGTRLTVV.

In its sample, this clone was seen a few times. The chain is built from TRBV6-5 and TRBJ1-6, with TRBD1 as a possible D gene (5 bases). Germline V gene lookup returns CDR1 MNHEY and CDR2 SVGAGI. With 7 bases removed from V and 6 bases from J, the gap between germline ends came to 13 bases. This CDR3 region has 14 residues. CDR3 nucleotides: TGTGCCAGCACCCCCGGGGGAGCTAATTCACCCCTCCACTTT. Its translation: CASTPGGANSPLHF.

This chain links TRBV7-6 with TRBJ2-3, with D unresolved. V was clipped by 0 bases and J by 2 bases, with 6 bases between them. The germline V gene encodes CDR1 SGHVS and CDR2 FNYEAQ. The CDR3 spans 14 residues. CDR3 sequence (DNA): TGTGCCAGCAGCTTAGCGCACATCACAGATACGCAGTATTTT. It encodes CASSLAHITDTQYF.

The J gene is TRBJ2-7, the V gene TRBV10-3, with TRBD1 matching 7 bases. J lost 0 bases, V lost 4 bases, and 6 bases had no gene match. Germline lookup yields CDR1 ENHRY and CDR2 SYGVKD. The CDR3 is made up of 15 amino acids. The DNA of the CDR3 is TGTGCCATCAGTGGAGGACAGGTAACCTCCTACGAGCAGTACTTC. It is translated as CAISGGQVTSYEQYF.

The rearrangement uses TRBV25-1 and TRBJ1-6; 10 nucleotides match TRBD1. The CDR3 contains 18 residues. Germline assignment: CDR1 MGHDK and CDR2 SYGVNS. The junction had 5 bases not matched to a gene; V was cut back by 1 base and J by 2 bases. The CDR3 sequence is CASSESKTGGPYNSPLHF. CDR3 nucleotides: TGTGCCAGCAGTGAATCAAAGACAGGGGGCCCCTATAATTCACCCCTCCACTTT.

In its sample, this clone was seen once. The chain employs TRBV5-6 and TRBJ1-1; D is perhaps TRBD1 (5 bases). Germline values: CDR1 SGHDT, CDR2 YYEEEE. The V gene lost 0 bases and the J gene lost 0 bases, with 6 bases spanning the gap. This CDR3 has 14 residues. CDR3 loop: CASSLDRLNTEAFF. Here the CDR3 DNA reads TGTGCCAGCAGCTTGGACAGGTTGAACACTGAAGCTTTCTTT.

The genes are TRBV18 and TRBJ1-5, with TRBD1 identical over 7 bases. Losses at the gene ends were 2 bases for V and 1 base for J; bases not matched to a gene: 11. The germline V gene has CDR1 KGHSH and CDR2 LQKENI. CDR3 length: 18 amino acids. CDR3 amino acids: CASSPVVRDSRSNQPQHF. CDR3 DNA: TGTGCCAGCTCACCAGTGGTGAGGGACAGTAGGAGCAATCAGCCCCAGCATTTT.

The V and J genes are TRBV9 and TRBJ2-2; the match to TRBD2 covers 7 bases. J was trimmed by 3 bases and V by 4 bases; bases with no gene match: 15. Germline CDR1 is SGDLS and CDR2 is YYNGEE. The CDR3 covers 18 residues. DNA of the CDR3: TGTGCCAGCAGCTCCCCCGGGGGATCCGGGGGGTACACCGGGGAGCTGTTTTTT. The encoded protein is CASSSPGGSGGYTGELFF.

This clone was seen just once. J is TRBJ1-2 and V is TRBV18; D is perhaps TRBD1 (5 bases). The germline CDR1 and CDR2 sequences are KGHSH and LQKENI. The V end lost 0 bases, the J end lost 2 bases, and 10 bases lay between the germline ends. The CDR3 extends over 15 amino acids. For the CDR3, the DNA is TGTGCCAGCTCACCACCGGGTCGACAGAACTATGGCTACACCTTC. Amino acids: CASSPPGRQNYGYTF.

V and J are TRBV5-6 and TRBJ2-3; D is possibly TRBD1 (6 bases). CDR3 size: 16 residues. Trimming stripped 0 bases from V and 3 bases from J, with 14 bases between. The germline V gene has CDR1 SGHDT and CDR2 YYEEEE. The CDR3 region is CASSLEGQGITDTQYF. CDR3 DNA sequence: TGTGCCAGCAGCTTGGAGGGGCAGGGGATTACAGATACGCAGTATTTT.

V and J are TRBV7-6 and TRBJ2-5, with D possibly being TRBD2 (6 bases). This CDR3 contains 13 residues. CDR1 is SGHVS and CDR2 is FNYEAQ in the germline V gene. V lost 5 bases and J 4 bases, leaving 11 bases between the germline ends. CDR3 protein: CASSIIGGETQYF. The CDR3 DNA reads as TGTGCCAGCAGCATAATCGGGGGAGAGACCCAGTACTTC.

This chain links TRBV19 with TRBJ1-6; the D is unclear. The CDR3 covers 15 residues. CDR1 is LNHDA and CDR2 is SQIVND in the germline V gene (reference sequence). The ends were cut back, 2 bases at V and 8 bases at J, with 13 bases in the middle. This CDR3 is CASSIPAGRDSPLHF. The CDR3, as DNA: TGTGCCAGTAGTATACCGGCAGGTAGAGATTCACCCCTCCACTTT.

This clone has a single count. The chain combines TRBV5-3 with TRBJ2-5; 8 bases match TRBD2. TRBV5-3 carries the ORF label, with uncertain function. J gave up 1 base and V 4 bases, and 12 bases lay outside the gene matches. The CDR3 has 17 residues. CDR3 amino acids: CARSLSPSGSAQETQYF. CDR3 DNA sequence: TGTGCCAGAAGCCTCTCGCCTAGCGGGTCTGCCCAAGAGACCCAGTACTTC.

The V and J genes are TRBV9 and TRBJ1-1; the match to TRBD1 covers 8 bases. Germline values: CDR1 SGDLS, CDR2 YYNGEE. The V gene end was trimmed by 6 bases and the J gene end by 5 bases; junction bases not matched to a gene: 6. The CDR3 is 13 amino acids. CDR3: CASTGQGRTEAFF. In nucleotides, the CDR3 is TGTGCCAGCACCGGACAGGGTAGAACTGAAGCTTTCTTT. Combining the CDR3 with reference TRBV9 and TRBJ1-1 gives the whole variable domain DSGVTQTPKHLITATGQRVTLRCSPRSGDLSVYWYQQSLDQGLQFLIQYYNGEERAKGNILERFSAQQFPDLHSELNLSSLELGDSALYFCASTGQGRTEAFFGQGTRLTVV.

This clone has just a few counts. The germline gene is not matched at one end of the junction; a read error may be the cause. The rearrangement links TRBV5-4 to TRBJ1-6, with 8 bases aligning to TRBD1. This CDR3 contains 13 residues. CDR1 is SGHNT and CDR2 is YYREEE in the germline V gene (reference sequence). The CDR3 is CASRDTGGGRSVF. CDR3 in DNA: TGTGCCAGCAGAGATACAGGGGGGGGAAGGTCGGTCTTT.

The chain has TRBV4-1 and TRBJ1-6, with 12 bases fitting TRBD1. The junction had 12 bases not matched to a gene; V was cut back by 2 bases and J by 7 bases. Germline assignment: CDR1 MGHRA and CDR2 YSYEKL. The CDR3 totals 19 residues. The CDR3 is CASSQRRIGDRGRNSPLHF. The CDR3 DNA reads as TGCGCCAGCAGCCAAAGAAGGATCGGGGACAGGGGGCGAAATTCACCCCTCCACTTT.

The V gene is TRBV18, the J gene TRBJ1-5; tentatively, D is TRBD1 (6 bases). V dropped 5 bases and J dropped 5 bases, with 10 bases sitting between them. Germline CDR1 is KGHSH and CDR2 is LQKENI. The CDR3 sequence is 13 residues long. The CDR3 protein is CASSTHRDQPQHF. In DNA form, the CDR3 reads TGTGCCAGCTCAACACACAGGGATCAGCCCCAGCATTTT. Complete variable domain (other parts from reference TRBV18 and TRBJ1-5): NAGVMQNPRHLVRRRGQEARLRCSPMKGHSHVYWYRQLPEEGLKFMVYLQKENIIDESGMPKERFSAEFPKEGPSILRIQQVVRGDSAAYFCASSTHRDQPQHFGDGTRLSIL.

This clone was observed a single time. V and J are TRBV27 and TRBJ1-4; the match to TRBD1 covers 8 bases. Germline-derived CDR1 and CDR2 are MNHEY and SMNVEV (reference sequence). V lost 6 bases to trimming and J lost 3 bases; unmatched junction nucleotides: 9. The CDR3 has 16 amino acids. DNA for the CDR3: TGTGCCAGCAGGAGGACAGGGAGTTTGGCTAATGAAAAACTGTTTTTT. This translates into CASRRTGSLANEKLFF.

The V call is TRBV7-9, the J call TRBJ2-2; 8 bases align to TRBD2. J lost 5 bases, V lost 2 bases, and 13 bases had no gene match. The CDR3 consists of 18 residues. Germline lookup yields CDR1 SEHNR and CDR2 FQNEAQ (reference sequence). The CDR3 region is CASSLSVGGGWRTGELFF. The DNA of the CDR3 is TGTGCCAGCAGCTTATCCGTCGGCGGGGGGTGGCGTACCGGGGAGCTGTTTTTT.

V is TRBV5-1 and J is TRBJ2-1; D might be TRBD2 (6 bases). From germline, CDR1 is SGHRS and CDR2 YFSETQ. With 0 bases removed from V and 4 bases from J, the gap between germline ends came to 8 bases. The CDR3 runs to 14 residues. CDR3 in amino acids: CASSLGSGYNEQFF. The CDR3 DNA sequence: TGCGCCAGCAGCTTGGGTAGCGGTTACAATGAGCAGTTCTTC. The full variable domain, in which reference TRBV5-1 and TRBJ2-1 provide the parts outside the CDR3, is KAGVTQTPRYLIKTRGQQVTLSCSPISGHRSVSWYQQTPGQGLQFLFEYFSETQRNKGNFPGRFSGRQFSNSRSEMNVSTLELGDSALYLCASSLGSGYNEQFFGPGTRLTVL.

The chain joins TRBV11-2 to TRBJ1-2; perhaps TRBD1 as D (5 bases). The germline V gene has CDR1 SGHAT and CDR2 FQNNGV. CDR3 size: 16 residues. V lost 6 bases, J lost 6 bases, and 23 bases lay in between. In DNA form, the CDR3 reads TGTGCCAGCAGTCTTAGCCTCATTCCGGGGGTGAATGGCTACACCTTC. Amino acid sequence: CASSLSLIPGVNGYTF. The full variable domain, its missing parts supplied by reference TRBV11-2 and TRBJ1-2, is EAGVAQSPRYKIIEKRQSVAFWCNPISGHATLYWYQQILGQGPKLLIQFQNNGVVDDSQLPKDRFSAERLKGVDSTLKIQPAKLEDSAVYLCASSLSLIPGVNGYTFGSGTRLTVV.

The V and J genes are TRBV11-2 and TRBJ2-3; no definite D call. Germline CDR1 and CDR2: SGHAT and FQNNGV. V lost 4 bases, J lost 3 bases, and 14 bases lay in between. The CDR3 totals 15 residues. The CDR3 sequence is CASSSLWRRTDTQYF. CDR3 coding DNA: TGTGCCAGCAGCTCCCTATGGCGGCGAACAGATACGCAGTATTTT.

This clone came up a few times. The chain joins TRBV7-8 to TRBJ2-7; TRBD1 aligns across 10 bases. Trimming at V came to 3 bases and at J to 5 bases, leaving 4 bases not matched to a gene. The V gene's germline CDR1 is SGHVS and CDR2 FQNEAQ. The CDR3 extends over 14 amino acids. CDR3 sequence (DNA): TGTGCCAGCAGCTTTCGACAGGGGGCAAACGAGCAGTACTTC. Protein product: CASSFRQGANEQYF.

The chain is built from TRBV19 and TRBJ2-5, with 14 bases matching TRBD2. Unmatched junction bases numbered 1, after V lost 4 bases and J lost 3 bases. Per the germline V gene, CDR1 is LNHDA and CDR2 is SQIVND (reference sequence). The CDR3 spans 15 residues. The CDR3 here is CASSTGLAGEETQYF. The DNA of the CDR3 is TGTGCCAGTAGTACGGGACTAGCGGGGGAAGAGACCCAGTACTTC.

This clone appeared a few times. The chain combines TRBV6-5 with TRBJ1-1; the D is unclear. This CDR3 has 16 amino acids. V was shortened by 2 bases and J by 2 bases, with 15 bases between the two germline ends. The germline gives CDR1 MNHEY, CDR2 SVGAGI. The CDR3 bases are TGTGCCAGCAGTTACCTTCGCTTCTCAGGAAACACTGAAGCTTTCTTT. Protein: CASSYLRFSGNTEAFF.

CDR3 bases: TGTGCCAGCAGAGGGACAGGGGGTTCTGGGGCCAACGTCCTGACTTTC. Translated, it gives CASRGTGGSGANVLTF. The chain recombines TRBV5-6 with TRBJ2-6, with 11 bases matching TRBD1. The CDR3 contains 16 residues. Germline lookup yields CDR1 SGHDT and CDR2 YYEEEE. J gave up 1 base and V 5 bases, and 2 bases lay outside the gene matches.